This TCR beta chain was sequenced for a study of blood T cell repertoires in COVID-19. Germline lookup yields CDR1 MNHEY and CDR2 SMNVEV (reference sequence). V was pared by 0 bases and J by 4 bases, with 5 bases of the junction left unmatched. There are 15 residues in the CDR3. Generated by immunoSEQ multiplex PCR, the TCRdb table keeps only in-frame clones and is missing some. The sample records more than 100,000 clones, roughly 83% being singletons. This clone was seen a single time. The chain has TRBV27 and TRBJ2-7; 8 positions match TRBD1. Sequencing was performed on peripheral blood. The receptor was isolated from a man aged 55 to 70 with acute or convalescent COVID-19. The CDR3 region is CASSLSTGGVYEQYF. In DNA, the CDR3 is TGTGCCAGCAGTTTATCCACAGGGGGTGTGTACGAGCAGTACTTC.